This T cell receptor beta chain was profiled in a study of vaccination and CD4 T cells after COVID-19. Across the study: Participants were vaccinated with two doses, given as either BNT162b2 or mRNA-1273 vaccine. For post-vaccine samples, collection took place a median approximately 77 days after dose two, ranging from 14 to 241.

Regarding this clonotype: Its antigen is not known.

Treatment meaning: roughly 10-day PBMC culture with coronavirus spike peptide pools or control peptides (ViraFEST assay). Researchers collected the unexposed donor's CD4+ T cells before the COVID-19 pandemic (2011-2018). V was clipped by 2 bases and J by 10 bases, with 9 bases between them. Germline-derived CDR1 and CDR2 are SGHAT and FQNNGV. CDR3 length: 11 residues. An Oncomine TCR Beta short-read assay was used to sequence the DNA from cultured CD4+ T cells. TCRdb called the PCR reads again in MiXCR, with one record for every CDR3 protein. The sample carries 7,500 to 9,000 distinct CDR3 sequences, about 45% recorded once.

This TCR was recovered from a human donor in good health. The sample consisted of CD4+ T cells from blood, cultured in vitro. This chain uses TRBV11-2 with TRBJ2-7; the D gene is possibly TRBD1 (5 bases). Written as DNA, the CDR3 is TGTGCCAGCAGCTTAAAAGGGGCCCAGTACTTC. This sequence encodes CASSLKGAQYF.